The 11 T cell receptor beta chains below come from one sample, sequenced in a study of shared clonotypes between healthy human individuals. Here immunoSEQ multiplex PCR was the method, and the copy in TCRdb shows in-frame clones only, minus some. Among under 1,900,000 clones listed, approximately 98.5% were seen once. Sequencing was carried out using naive CD4+ T cells sorted from blood. Subset here: CD45RA+ positively selected. All receptors derive from a man aged 30-40 years in good health.

The chain carries TRBV28 and TRBJ2-2; 10 bases agree with TRBD2. The CDR3 is 19 residues long. Per germline, CDR1 MDHEN and CDR2 SYDVKM. The junction had 17 bases not matched to a gene; V was cut back by 7 bases and J by 3 bases. The CDR3 DNA is TGTGCCAGCACCTCCAAAGGGTCTGGTAGCGGGAGGTACACCGGGGAGCTGTTTTTT. It encodes CASTSKGSGSGRYTGELFF.

In the case of this clone: The junction and the germline gene differ at one end; a read error may be behind it. The chain employs TRBV7-7 and TRBJ2-1, with TRBD1 matching 8 bases. CDR3 length: 15 residues. Germline V gene data show CDR1 as SSHAT and CDR2 as FNYEAQ (reference sequence). CDR3 nucleotides: TGTGCTAGCAGCCCGGACAGGGTAGGGCACAATGAGCAGTTCTTC. Protein sequence: CASSPDRVGHNEQFF.

Comment on this clone: Other DNA sequences within the sample encode an identical CDR3. This chain uses TRBV19 with TRBJ2-3; no clear D gene. CDR3 size: 11 residues. CDR1 is LNHDA, CDR2 SQIVND, per germline (reference sequence). Trimming removed 5 bases from V and 3 bases from J, with 3 bases in between. The CDR3: CASSRTDTQYF. The DNA for the CDR3 is TGTGCCAGTAGTCGGACAGATACGCAGTATTTT.

This clone was seen a single time. The chain couples TRBV5-4 to TRBJ2-1; 9 nucleotides align to TRBD1. CDR1 is SGHNT, CDR2 YYREEE, per germline (reference sequence). The CDR3 runs to 16 residues. The J segment lost 3 bases and the V segment lost 5 bases, leaving 9 bases of the junction unmatched. This CDR3 is CASRPGQGPNYNEQFF. CDR3 sequence (DNA): TGTGCCAGCAGGCCGGGACAGGGACCTAACTACAATGAGCAGTTCTTC.

The chain links TRBV4-1 to TRBJ2-7, with D perhaps TRBD2 (5 bases). From germline, CDR1 is MGHRA and CDR2 YSYEKL. The CDR3 consists of 16 residues. With 2 bases removed from V and 1 base from J, the gap between germline ends came to 15 bases. This CDR3 is CASSQTPTTSSYEQYF. CDR3 nucleotides: TGCGCCAGCAGCCAAACACCTACCACTAGTTCCTACGAGCAGTACTTC.

The chain is built from TRBV6-5 and TRBJ2-3, with TRBD2 matching 7 bases. J was trimmed by 10 bases and V by 6 bases; bases with no gene match: 10. The CDR3 runs to 13 residues. Germline V gene sequence: CDR1 MNHEY, CDR2 SVGAGI. The CDR3 DNA is TGTGCCAGCAGCCTCCAAGCGGGGTCGGCGCAGTATTTT. Encoded protein: CASSLQAGSAQYF.

The CDR3 coding sequence is TGCAGCGTTAGTGGGCTGCATGTAGCCAAAAACATTCAGTACTTC. It codes for CSVSGLHVAKNIQYF. The chain uses TRBV29-1 and TRBJ2-4, with unresolved D. This CDR3 spans 15 amino acids. Trimming shortened V by 5 bases and J by 0 bases, and 14 bases separated the two germline ends. Germline CDR1 SQVTM, CDR2 ANQGSEA. Filled out from reference TRBV29-1 and TRBJ2-4, the complete variable domain reads SAVISQKPSRDICQRGTSLTIQCQVDSQVTMMFWYRQQPGQSLTLIATANQGSEATYESGFVIDKFPISRPNLTFSTLTVSNMSPEDSSIYLCSVSGLHVAKNIQYFGAGTRLSVL.

The chain is built from TRBV5-1 and TRBJ2-7, with TRBD2 matching over 7 bases. CDR1 SGHRS and CDR2 YFSETQ come from the germline V gene. The CDR3 consists of 13 residues. V trimming: 4 bases; J trimming: 3 bases; junction bases outside the gene matches: 4. The CDR3 is CASSLREDYEQYF. The DNA for the CDR3 is TGCGCCAGCAGCCTCCGGGAGGACTACGAGCAGTACTTC. Filled out from reference TRBV5-1 and TRBJ2-7, the complete variable domain reads KAGVTQTPRYLIKTRGQQVTLSCSPISGHRSVSWYQQTPGQGLQFLFEYFSETQRNKGNFPGRFSGRQFSNSRSEMNVSTLELGDSALYLCASSLREDYEQYFGPGTRLTVT.

The sample holds one count of this clone. This chain joins TRBV9 and TRBJ2-5; 8 bases match TRBD2. This CDR3 region has 15 residues. Trimming removed 0 bases from V and 1 base from J; junction bases left unmatched: 2. Germline values: CDR1 SGDLS, CDR2 YYNGEE. Here the CDR3 DNA reads TGTGCCAGCAGCGTAGAGGGGACTAGCCAAGAGACCCAGTACTTC. It encodes CASSVEGTSQETQYF.

With respect to this clone: This same CDR3 is encoded by further DNA sequences in the sample. This chain uses TRBV5-1 with TRBJ2-5; D remains unclear. Trimming removed 1 base from V and 3 bases from J, with 7 bases in between. The CDR3 covers 13 residues. Per the germline V gene, CDR1 is SGHRS and CDR2 is YFSETQ. CDR3 sequence (DNA): TGCGCCAGCAGCTTGTTTAGGGAAGAGACCCAGTACTTC. Residues: CASSLFREETQYF.

The chain recombines TRBV18 with TRBJ2-7; D is possibly TRBD2 (5 bases). With 5 bases removed from V and 5 bases from J, the gap between germline ends came to 10 bases. CDR1 and CDR2 (germline): KGHSH, LQKENI. This CDR3 has 12 amino acids. CDR3 in amino acids: CASSSTSNEQYF. CDR3 coding DNA: TGTGCCAGCTCATCCACTAGTAACGAGCAGTACTTC.